This is a list of T cell receptor beta chains from one sample in a study of T cell repertoires in cytomegalovirus infection. These receptors have no known antigen. A single record per CDR3 protein comes from TCRdb applying MiXCR to the reads. The data hold about 740,000 distinct CDR3 sequences, with around 35% observed a single time. This material consisted of cultured PBMCs, taken from culture after CMV antigen stimulation. Receptors originate from a human donor in good health (CMV status not recorded). Some clones in this sample may be carry-over from other donors' samples. The CDR3 runs from the conserved cysteine through the conserved F or W. The order of the fields is J gene, D gene, V gene, clone size, CDR3 DNA, CDR3 protein. The D gene is left open where the match is weak. Not all rows give a size; the values are once, few, many and, for expanded clones, a class.

TRBJ2-5 | . | TRBV29-1 | . | TGCAGCGGTAATCACGGGGAGACCCAGTACTTC | CSGNHGETQYF
TRBJ1-1 | . | TRBV7-2 | many | TGTGCCAGCAGCTTCTCGGGAAGGGATCGGGCTTTCTTT | CASSFSGRDRAFF
TRBJ2-7 | TRBD2 | TRBV12-3/TRBV12-4 | . | TGTGCCAGCAGTTTAGCGCTAACTAGCGGGCTCGACGAGCAGTACTTC | CASSLALTSGLDEQYF
TRBJ1-2 | . | TRBV12-3/TRBV12-4 | . | TGTGCCAGCAGTCCGGGAGGACCTTTTTCCTATGGCTACACCTTC | CASSPGGPFSYGYTF
TRBJ2-1 | TRBD2 | TRBV7-6 | many | TGTGCCAGCAGCTTTAACTATCCGGGGACTAGTAACAATGAGCAGTTCTTC | CASSFNYPGTSNNEQFF
TRBJ1-1 | . | TRBV7-6 | many | TGTGCCAGCAGCTTAAGGGGGGACACTGAAGCTTTCTTT | CASSLRGDTEAFF
TRBJ2-1 | TRBD2 | TRBV7-8 | few | TGTGCCAGCAGCTTGATAGCGGGAGTTGGGTCCTCCTACAATGAGCAGTTCTTC | CASSLIAGVGSSYNEQFF
TRBJ2-7 | . | TRBV7-6 | . | TGTGCCAGCAGCTTAGAGCCGGCCGTCAACGAGCAGTACTTC | CASSLEPAVNEQYF
TRBJ1-2 | TRBD1 | TRBV5-6 | few | TGTGCCAGCAGCTTTGGACAGGTGAACTATGGCTACACCTTC | CASSFGQVNYGYTF
TRBJ1-6 | . | TRBV7-2 | many | TGTGCCAGCAGCTTACGGCCCAGGTCCTCCTGGAATTCACCCCTCCACTTT | CASSLRPRSSWNSPLHF
TRBJ2-2 | . | TRBV4-3 | few | TGCGCCAGCAGCCGGGAGCTGACCGGGGAGCTGTTTTTT | CASSRELTGELFF
TRBJ2-1 | . | TRBV7-2 | . | TGTGCCAGCAGCTCCCTAGGGTACTCAGATGAGCAGTTCTTC | CASSSLGYSDEQFF
TRBJ1-6 | . | TRBV27 | . | TGTGCCAGCAGACTTGGGACCGAGAGCTCCTATAATTCACCCCTCCACTTT | CASRLGTESSYNSPLHF
TRBJ1-6 | . | TRBV27 | . | TGTGCCAGCAGTTTAAGGCAGGGAAGCTCCTATAATTCACCCCTCCACTTT | CASSLRQGSSYNSPLHF
TRBJ2-3 | . | TRBV7-6 | few | TGTGCCAGCAGCTTATCTCCGGGCGGGGCCACAGATACGCAGTATTTT | CASSLSPGGATDTQYF
TRBJ2-5 | . | TRBV5-5 | . | TGTGCCAGCAGCCGAGGGCCACAGCCCCAAGAGACCCAGTACTTC | CASSRGPQPQETQYF
TRBJ2-7 | TRBD2 | TRBV7-2 | many | TGTGCCAGCAGCTTAACGGCTAGCGGTGCCTACGAGCAGTACTTC | CASSLTASGAYEQYF
TRBJ1-4 | . | TRBV11-2 | few | TGTGCCAGCAGCCCCCTCCAGGGGTACGAAAAACTGTTTTTT | CASSPLQGYEKLFF
TRBJ1-2 | . | TRBV6-2/TRBV6-3 | . | TGTGCCAGCAGTCCACCCACAGGGAACTATGGCTACACCTTC | CASSPPTGNYGYTF
TRBJ2-2 | TRBD2 | TRBV12-3/TRBV12-4 | . | TGTGCCAGCATTAACCCCGGGGGGGGCCGCGGCGGGGAGCTGTTTTTT | CASINPGGGRGGELFF
TRBJ2-1 | . | TRBV4-2 | . | TGTGCCAGCTCCCCCTCCAGCGTATCCTACAATGAGCAGTTCTTC | CASSPSSVSYNEQFF
TRBJ1-1 | . | TRBV29-1 | . | TGCAGCGTTCAGGGAGGACATAACACTGAAGCTTTCTTT | CSVQGGHNTEAFF
TRBJ1-1 | . | TRBV20-1 | . | TGCAGTGCTAGCCCCCCCGAGGGGACGGTCACTGAAGCTTTCTTT | CSASPPEGTVTEAFF
TRBJ2-2 | . | TRBV19 | . | TGTGCCAGTACCCCCCGCACTGCACTTGGCACCGGGGAGCTGTTTTTT | CASTPRTALGTGELFF
TRBJ2-2 | . | TRBV27 | . | TGTGCCAGCAGTTTATACCGACAGGGAGGTACCGGGGAGCTGTTTTTT | CASSLYRQGGTGELFF
TRBJ2-1 | . | TRBV20-1 | . | TGCAGTGCTAGAGACCCTCTCCCGAGGGCAAATGAGCAGTTCTTC | CSARDPLPRANEQFF
TRBJ1-5 | . | TRBV20-1 | few | TGCAGTGCTAGAGATGGGGATGAGGGCCCCCAGGATCAGCCCCAGCATTTT | CSARDGDEGPQDQPQHF
TRBJ2-5 | . | TRBV12-5 | few | TGTGCTAGTGGTTTGGTGACGGACGGAGTCGCTCGGGGGGAGACCCAGTACTTC | CASGLVTDGVARGETQYF
TRBJ2-7 | TRBD2 | TRBV7-2 | many | TGTGCCAGCAGCTCAGGCCTAGCGGGAGTGGGGTACGAGCAGTACTTC | CASSSGLAGVGYEQYF